A selection of T cell receptor beta chains follows, all from one sample in a study of T cells in Graves' hyperthyroidism and ophthalmopathy. TCRdb reprocessed the multiplex PCR reads with MiXCR, giving one entry per CDR3 protein. The sample includes roughly 580,000 distinct CDR3 sequences, around 46% of them seen just once. The sequencing sample was made of peripheral blood or thyroid tissue (not recorded which). The receptors were gathered from a woman under 30 with Graves' hyperthyroidism. CDR3s include the opening cysteine and the closing phenylalanine or tryptophan. Fields, in order: clone size, V gene, CDR3 length, D gene, J gene, CDR3 protein, CDR3 DNA. D genes are given only for firm matches. Only part of the rows carry a size: once, few, many, or a class if the clone is expanded.

>.|TRBV29-1|12|.|TRBJ2-3
CSVAADTDTQYF
TGCAGCGTTGCAGCGGACACAGATACGCAGTATTTT
>many|TRBV10-3|14|TRBD1|TRBJ1-1
CAITPGQWNTEAFF
TGTGCCATCACCCCGGGACAGTGGAACACTGAAGCTTTCTTT
>few|TRBV2|16|TRBD1|TRBJ1-1
CASSPGTGPLNTEAFF
TGTGCCAGCAGCCCCGGGACAGGGCCCCTGAACACTGAAGCTTTCTTT
>.|TRBV9|15|TRBD2|TRBJ2-5
CASSVWTSGRETQYF
TGTGCCAGCAGCGTCTGGACTAGCGGGAGAGAGACCCAGTACTTC
>few|TRBV12-3/TRBV12-4|12|.|TRBJ2-5
CASALGLETQYF
TGTGCCAGCGCCTTGGGGCTGGAGACCCAGTACTTC
>.|TRBV20-1|15|TRBD1|TRBJ1-6
CSAGPGTGLNSPLHF
TGCAGTGCTGGGCCCGGGACAGGGCTGAATTCACCCCTCCACTTT
>.|TRBV7-9|10|.|TRBJ2-5
CASSFGTQYF
TGTGCCAGCAGTTTCGGGACCCAGTACTTC
>.|TRBV2|16|.|TRBJ2-5
CASSDPLRGGRETQYF
TGTGCCAGCAGTGACCCCCTCAGGGGAGGAAGGGAGACCCAGTACTTC
>many|TRBV29-1|11|.|TRBJ1-4
CSGRTGEKLFF
TGCAGCGGACGGACGGGTGAAAAACTGTTTTTT
>.|TRBV7-9|14|.|TRBJ2-5
CASSLFGIQETQYF
TGTGCCAGCAGCTTGTTCGGGATTCAAGAGACCCAGTACTTC
>.|TRBV7-8|14|TRBD2|TRBJ2-7
CASSPTASGYEQYF
TGTGCCAGCAGCCCTACCGCTAGCGGCTACGAGCAGTACTTC
>few|TRBV6-4|15|.|TRBJ1-6
CASSDSRQGNSPLHF
TGTGCCAGCAGTGACTCTCGGCAGGGAAATTCACCCCTCCACTTT
>many|TRBV7-9|13|.|TRBJ1-6
CASSQTGNSPLHF
TGCGCCAGCAGCCAAACAGGGAATTCACCCCTCCACTTT